The next 22 T cell receptor beta chains were all read from a single sample in a study of cytomegalovirus exposure and HLA in healthy donors. The PCR contained 60 Vbeta and 13 Jbeta primers. TCRdb's table, derived via immunoSEQ multiplex PCR, lists solely in-frame clones and lacks some. The sample shows about 140,000 clones, around four fifths of them seen only once. The specimen was PBMCs. The source is a man aged 25-45 years in good health and CMV-seronegative.

V and J are TRBV7-2 and TRBJ2-1; 7 positions match TRBD1. Germline V gives CDR1 SGHTA, CDR2 FQGNSA. V gave up 5 bases and J gave up 5 bases; unmatched junction bases: 15. This CDR3 is 17 amino acids long. The CDR3 nucleotides are TGTGCCAGCAGCCCTCTAACGACAGGGTTCCCCGACAATGAGCAGTTCTTC. Its protein product is CASSPLTTGFPDNEQFF.

The V gene is TRBV6-5, the J gene TRBJ1-2, with unresolved D. V lost 0 bases to trimming and J lost 14 bases, with 25 bases between them. CDR3 length equals 16 residues. Germline assignment: CDR1 MNHEY and CDR2 SVGAGI. The CDR3 nucleotides read TGTGCCAGCAGTTACTCCGGGGTTCTTCGATATGGTCCGTGGACCTTC. Its translation: CASSYSGVLRYGPWTF.

The rearrangement links TRBV30 to TRBJ2-7; a weak D match, TRBD2 (6 bases). This CDR3 region has 16 residues. Germline V gene data show CDR1 as GTSNPN and CDR2 as SVGIG (reference sequence). V gave up 0 bases and J gave up 0 bases, with 15 bases separating them. CDR3 amino acids: CAWSVRGGATSYEQYF. The CDR3 region has the DNA TGTGCCTGGAGTGTTCGGGGCGGGGCGACCTCCTACGAGCAGTACTTC.

By share, this clone counts as medium-sized. V usage is TRBV7-2 and J usage is TRBJ2-1; 12 nucleotides agree with TRBD2. V shed 3 bases, J shed 8 bases, and the junction held 5 bases outside the gene matches. CDR3 length: 15 amino acids. In germline, CDR1 is SGHTA, CDR2 FQGNSA. In nucleotides, the CDR3 is TGTGCCAGCAGCTTCAGGACTAGCGGGGTGCATGAGCAGTTCTTC. This gives the protein CASSFRTSGVHEQFF.

CDR3 protein: CASSLGIRGSTQYF. The CDR3 coding sequence is TGCGCCAGCAGCTTGGGGATTCGCGGGAGCACGCAGTATTTT. The gene calls are TRBV5-1 and TRBJ2-3; 7 bases match TRBD2. The junction had 7 bases not matched to a gene; V was cut back by 0 bases and J by 9 bases. CDR3 size: 14 residues. Germline-derived CDR1 and CDR2 are SGHRS and YFSETQ. Full variable domain (remainder filled in from reference TRBV5-1 and TRBJ2-3): KAGVTQTPRYLIKTRGQQVTLSCSPISGHRSVSWYQQTPGQGLQFLFEYFSETQRNKGNFPGRFSGRQFSNSRSEMNVSTLELGDSALYLCASSLGIRGSTQYFGPGTRLTVL.

The J gene is TRBJ1-3, the V gene TRBV5-1; D remains ambiguous. Trimming removed 4 bases at V and 0 bases at J, with 5 bases between. CDR3 length: 13 amino acids. CDR1 and CDR2 from the germline V gene are SGHRS and YFSETQ. CDR3 amino acids: CASSPNSGNTIYF. CDR3 sequence (DNA): TGCGCCAGCAGCCCCAACTCTGGAAACACCATATATTTT. Combining the CDR3 with reference TRBV5-1 and TRBJ1-3 gives the whole variable domain KAGVTQTPRYLIKTRGQQVTLSCSPISGHRSVSWYQQTPGQGLQFLFEYFSETQRNKGNFPGRFSGRQFSNSRSEMNVSTLELGDSALYLCASSPNSGNTIYFGEGSWLTVV.

This clone was detected only once. This chain uses TRBV2 with TRBJ2-7; D call uncertain. The CDR3 extends over 15 amino acids. Per germline, CDR1 SNHLY and CDR2 FYNNEI. The V end was cut by 5 bases, the J end by 0 bases, with 14 bases between. In DNA, the CDR3 is TGTGCCAGCAGTTATAATACCAGGCGCTCCTACGAGCAGTACTTC. Translating it yields CASSYNTRRSYEQYF.

J is TRBJ2-2 and V is TRBV28, with D unclear. From germline, CDR1 is MDHEN and CDR2 SYDVKM. With 5 bases removed from V and 6 bases from J, the gap between germline ends came to 16 bases. The CDR3 is made up of 15 amino acids. DNA for the CDR3: TGTGCCAGCAGTCTCCCCCTCGTGGGCGCCGGGGAGCTGTTTTTT. Translating gives CASSLPLVGAGELFF.

The genes are TRBV4-2 and TRBJ2-1, with D possibly being TRBD2 (5 bases). Germline V lookup: CDR1 LGHNA, CDR2 YNFKEQ. With 4 bases removed from V and 0 bases from J, the gap between germline ends came to 10 bases. The CDR3 is 15 residues long. CDR3 amino acids: CASSPIGSSYNEQFF. CDR3 DNA: TGTGCCAGCAGCCCGATAGGGAGCTCCTACAATGAGCAGTTCTTC.

V usage is TRBV7-9 and J usage is TRBJ2-5, with D possibly TRBD1 on 6 matching bases. V lost 1 base and J lost 2, with 8 bases in between. Germline CDR1 and CDR2: SEHNR and FQNEAQ (reference sequence). There are 14 residues in the CDR3. The CDR3 loop reads CASSLGTGQETQYF. CDR3 nucleotide sequence: TGTGCCAGCAGCTTAGGAACAGGGCAAGAGACCCAGTACTTC. Combining the CDR3 with reference TRBV7-9 and TRBJ2-5 gives the whole variable domain DTGVSQNPRHKITKRGQNVTFRCDPISEHNRLYWYRQTLGQGPEFLTYFQNEAQLEKSRLLSDRFSAERPKGSFSTLEIQRTEQGDSAMYLCASSLGTGQETQYFGPGTRLLVL.

This clone was found once. The chain joins TRBV10-1 to TRBJ2-5, with 10 bases identical to TRBD1. V lost 3 bases to trimming and J lost 9 bases; unmatched junction nucleotides: 10. This CDR3 contains 15 residues. The V gene's germline CDR1 is WNHNN and CDR2 SYGVQD (reference sequence). CDR3 coding DNA: TGCGCCAGCAGTGAAGGGCTCGGACAGGGGGTGCCCCAGTACTTC. The encoded protein is CASSEGLGQGVPQYF.

The J gene is TRBJ2-7, the V gene TRBV19, with 7 bases lining up with TRBD1. There are 16 residues in the CDR3. The germline V gene has CDR1 LNHDA and CDR2 SQIVND (reference sequence). V dropped 5 bases and J dropped 0; count of bases not matched to a gene: 10. This CDR3 is CASSASGTASSYEQYF. CDR3 nucleotide sequence: TGTGCCAGTAGTGCCTCCGGGACAGCTTCCTCCTACGAGCAGTACTTC.

Only a few counts were recorded for this clone. CDR3 DNA sequence: TGTGCCACCAGCACCCAAGGGCGGGAGTACTTC. Amino acid sequence: CATSTQGREYF. This sequence joins TRBV15 and TRBJ2-7, with TRBD2 as a possible D gene (5 bases). Germline CDR1 LNHNV, CDR2 YYDKDF (reference sequence). The CDR3 has 11 amino acids. The V gene lost 4 bases and the J gene lost 11 bases, with 12 bases spanning the gap.

The rearrangement links TRBV5-4 to TRBJ2-3; TRBD1 aligns across 8 bases. The CDR3 runs 17 residues. Germline V CDR1 and CDR2: SGHNT, YYREEE (reference sequence). V shed 9 bases, J shed 4 bases, and the junction held 19 bases outside the gene matches. The chain's CDR3 is CATSPHTGTGGADTQYF. CDR3 DNA: TGTGCCACAAGTCCTCACACCGGGACAGGTGGGGCAGATACGCAGTATTTT.

The chain carries TRBV19 and TRBJ2-1, with 7 bases fitting TRBD1. The CDR3 consists of 17 residues. Trimming took 5 bases from V and 2 from J; bases not matched to a gene: 12. Germline loops: CDR1 LNHDA, CDR2 SQIVND (reference sequence). CDR3 DNA: TGTGCCAGTAGTTCCGAGGGGGCAATCCAAACCTACAATGAGCAGTTCTTC. Its translation is CASSSEGAIQTYNEQFF.

This clone was found a few times. The germline gene is not matched at one end of the junction; a read error may be the cause. The rearrangement joins TRBV7-9 to TRBJ1-6, with D possibly being TRBD1 (6 bases). CDR1 and CDR2 (germline): SEHNR, FQNEAQ (reference sequence). This CDR3 region has 15 residues. CDR3 DNA: TGTGCCAGCAGCCCTGACAGGATCTATAATTCACCCCTCAACTTT. It specifies CASSPDRIYNSPLNF.

The J gene is TRBJ2-2, the V gene TRBV5-6, with D possibly matching TRBD2 (6 bases). V dropped 4 bases and J dropped 4 bases, with 23 bases sitting between them. CDR1 is SGHDT and CDR2 is YYEEEE in the germline V gene. The length of the CDR3 is 18 residues. The CDR3, as DNA: TGTGCCAGCAGCGGCGGGGCAACCGGGACGGCAGCCACCGGGGAGCTGTTTTTT. This gives the protein CASSGGATGTAATGELFF.

The rearrangement joins TRBV6-4 to TRBJ2-3, with 9 bases lining up with TRBD1. Trimming removed 6 bases from V and 6 bases from J; junction bases left unmatched: 16. Germline V lookup: CDR1 MRHNA, CDR2 SNTAGT. The CDR3 is 17 residues long. CDR3 protein: CASSKDRGSASPDTQYF. The CDR3 bases are TGTGCCAGCAGCAAGGACAGGGGAAGTGCTTCCCCGGATACGCAGTATTTT.

This chain connects TRBV5-1 to TRBJ2-7; tentatively, D is TRBD1 (6 bases). CDR1 and CDR2 (germline): SGHRS, YFSETQ. The V gene lost 4 bases and the J gene lost 4 bases, with 18 bases spanning the gap. The CDR3 is 15 residues long. CDR3 nucleotide sequence: TGCGCCAGCAGCCCGGAACAGGGAGCAAAGTACGAGCAGTACTTC. This sequence encodes CASSPEQGAKYEQYF.

This clone was detected once. The chain recombines TRBV5-1 with TRBJ2-3, with TRBD2 matching 10 bases. Germline V lookup: CDR1 SGHRS, CDR2 YFSETQ. V trimming: 1 base; J trimming: 6 bases; junction bases outside the gene matches: 8. CDR3 length: 16 residues. In DNA form, the CDR3 reads TGCGCCAGCAGCTTGACGAAACTAGCGGGAACTGATACGCAGTATTTT. Its protein is CASSLTKLAGTDTQYF.

This chain links TRBV28 with TRBJ1-2; weak D call: TRBD1 (5 bases). Germline assignment: CDR1 MDHEN and CDR2 SYDVKM. V was shortened by 5 bases and J by 2 bases, with 15 bases between the two germline ends. The CDR3 contains 15 residues. CDR3 protein: CASSPPRVTNYGYTF. The CDR3 DNA follows: TGTGCCAGCAGTCCTCCCAGGGTAACGAACTATGGCTACACCTTC.

The CDR3 region is CSVEGGAGAYNEQFF. CDR3 coding DNA: TGCAGCGTTGAAGGTGGGGCGGGAGCGTACAATGAGCAGTTCTTC. The chain is built from TRBV29-1 and TRBJ2-1; 7 bases agree with TRBD2. CDR1 is SQVTM and CDR2 is ANQGSEA in the germline V gene. Losses at the gene ends were 1 base for V and 4 bases for J; bases not matched to a gene: 7. The CDR3 contains 15 residues.